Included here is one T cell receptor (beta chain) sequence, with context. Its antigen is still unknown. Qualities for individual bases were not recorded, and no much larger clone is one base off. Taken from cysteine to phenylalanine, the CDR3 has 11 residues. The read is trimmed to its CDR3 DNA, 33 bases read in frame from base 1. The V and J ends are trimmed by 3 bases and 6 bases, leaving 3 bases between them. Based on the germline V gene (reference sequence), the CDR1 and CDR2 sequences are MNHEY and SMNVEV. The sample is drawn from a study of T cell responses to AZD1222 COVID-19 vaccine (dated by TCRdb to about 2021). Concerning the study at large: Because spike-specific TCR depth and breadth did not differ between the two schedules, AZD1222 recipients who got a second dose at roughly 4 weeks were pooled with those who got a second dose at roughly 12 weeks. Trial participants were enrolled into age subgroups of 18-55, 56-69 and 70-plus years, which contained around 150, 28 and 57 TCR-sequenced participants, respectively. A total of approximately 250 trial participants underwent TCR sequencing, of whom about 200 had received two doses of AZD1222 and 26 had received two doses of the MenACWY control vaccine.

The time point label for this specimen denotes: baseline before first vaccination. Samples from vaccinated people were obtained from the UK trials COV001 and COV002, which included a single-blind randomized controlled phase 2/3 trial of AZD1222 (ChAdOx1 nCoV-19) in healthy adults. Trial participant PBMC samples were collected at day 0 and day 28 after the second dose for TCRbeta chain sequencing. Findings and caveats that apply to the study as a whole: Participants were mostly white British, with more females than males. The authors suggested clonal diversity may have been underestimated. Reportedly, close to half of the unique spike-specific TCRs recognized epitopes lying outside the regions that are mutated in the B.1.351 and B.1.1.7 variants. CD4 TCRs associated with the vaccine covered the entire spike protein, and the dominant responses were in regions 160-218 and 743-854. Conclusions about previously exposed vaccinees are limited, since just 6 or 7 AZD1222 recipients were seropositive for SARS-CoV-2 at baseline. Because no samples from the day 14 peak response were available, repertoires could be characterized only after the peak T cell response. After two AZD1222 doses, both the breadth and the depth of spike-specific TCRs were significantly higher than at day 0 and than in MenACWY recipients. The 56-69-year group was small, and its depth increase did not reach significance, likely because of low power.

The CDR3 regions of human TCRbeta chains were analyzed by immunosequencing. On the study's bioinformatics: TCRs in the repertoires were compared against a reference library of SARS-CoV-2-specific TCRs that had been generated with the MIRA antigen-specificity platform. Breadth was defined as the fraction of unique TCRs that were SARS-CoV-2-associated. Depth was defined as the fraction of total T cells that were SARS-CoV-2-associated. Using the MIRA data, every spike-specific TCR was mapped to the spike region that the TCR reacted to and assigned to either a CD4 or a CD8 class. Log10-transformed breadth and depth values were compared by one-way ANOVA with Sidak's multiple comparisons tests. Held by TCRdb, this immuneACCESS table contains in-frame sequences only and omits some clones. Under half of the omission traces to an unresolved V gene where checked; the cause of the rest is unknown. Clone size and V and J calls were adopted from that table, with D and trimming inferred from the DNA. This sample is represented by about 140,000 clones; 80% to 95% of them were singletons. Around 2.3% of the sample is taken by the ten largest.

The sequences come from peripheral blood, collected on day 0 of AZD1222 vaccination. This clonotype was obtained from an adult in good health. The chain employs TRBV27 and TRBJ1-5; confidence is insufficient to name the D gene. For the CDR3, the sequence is CASSFSQPQHF. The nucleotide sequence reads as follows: TGTGCCAGCAGTTTTTCTCAGCCCCAGCATTTT.